Listed below are T cell receptor beta chains from one sample, sequenced in a study of cytomegalovirus exposure and HLA in healthy donors. Repertoires were generated with immunoSEQ multiplex PCR, while TCRdb's copy carries only in-frame clones and drops some. Here the sample spans approximately 100,000 clones, 80% being singletons. The sequenced sample was PBMCs. Receptors were obtained from a man between 18 and 35 years old in good health and CMV-seronegative. Both conserved end residues are part of each CDR3. The D gene is left open where the match is weak. Part of the rows lack a size; the others show once, few, many or a class for expanded clones.

clone size	V gene	D gene	J gene	CDR3 length	CDR3 protein	CDR3 DNA
-	TRBV7-6	TRBD2	TRBJ2-5	15	CASSFYAGEQETQYF	TGTGCCAGCAGCTTCTATGCGGGGGAGCAAGAGACCCAGTACTTC
-	TRBV19	TRBD1	TRBJ2-7	13	CASSMDRFNEQYF	TGTGCCAGTAGTATGGACAGGTTTAACGAGCAGTACTTC
-	TRBV5-1	-	TRBJ2-3	15	CASSLSSGFTDTQYF	TGCGCCAGCAGCCTCTCAAGCGGGTTCACAGATACGCAGTATTTT
-	TRBV7-2	-	TRBJ2-5	15	CASSLRLAERETQYF	TGTGCCAGCAGCTTGAGACTTGCGGAAAGGGAGACCCAGTACTTC
-	TRBV10-3	TRBD1	TRBJ1-6	19	CAISDSKDRGLGGSSPLHF	TGTGCCATCAGTGACTCCAAGGACAGGGGGCTTGGGGGAAGTTCACCCCTCCACTTT
-	TRBV4-2	TRBD2	TRBJ2-1	15	CASSQVPSGEGEQFF	TGTGCCAGCAGCCAAGTTCCTAGCGGAGAGGGTGAGCAGTTCTTC
-	TRBV7-2	TRBD1	TRBJ2-7	11	CASSFTGGKYF	TGTGCCAGCAGCTTCACAGGGGGCAAGTACTTC
-	TRBV11-2	TRBD1	TRBJ2-7	15	CASSLTGTDQYEQYF	TGTGCCAGCAGCCTGACCGGGACAGACCAGTACGAGCAGTACTTC
-	TRBV2	TRBD1	TRBJ2-2	16	CASRQSGGVRTGELFF	TGTGCCAGCAGACAATCAGGGGGCGTACGGACCGGGGAGCTGTTTTTT
-	TRBV5-1	-	TRBJ2-3	13	CASSSSGTDTQYF	TGCGCCAGCAGTTCTAGCGGCACAGATACGCAGTATTTT
-	TRBV10-2	-	TRBJ1-1	16	CASSSGTPPSRTEAFF	TGCGCCAGCAGCTCCGGGACACCCCCATCAAGGACTGAAGCTTTCTTT
once	TRBV7-3	TRBD2	TRBJ2-2	16	CASSPLAGVSTGELFF	TGTGCCAGCAGCCCACTAGCGGGGGTGTCCACCGGGGAGCTGTTTTTT
-	TRBV19	TRBD2	TRBJ2-1	15	CASTPSGGAGNEQFF	TGTGCCAGTACGCCTAGCGGGGGGGCGGGCAATGAGCAGTTCTTC
few	TRBV29-1	-	TRBJ1-5	12	CSVRDSNQPQHF	TGCAGCGTGCGGGATAGCAATCAGCCCCAGCATTTT
once	TRBV6-1	-	TRBJ1-1	13	CASSRGGGTEAFF	TGTGCCAGCAGCAGGGGCGGGGGCACTGAAGCTTTCTTT
-	TRBV2	TRBD1	TRBJ2-7	16	CASSDSGSGGSYEQYF	TGTGCCAGCAGTGACTCAGGTTCAGGGGGCTCCTACGAGCAGTACTTC
few	TRBV19	TRBD1	TRBJ1-5	19	CASSIDLSGRRGRGQPQHF	TGTGCCAGTAGTATAGATCTATCGGGTCGCAGGGGGCGCGGACAGCCCCAGCATTTT
-	TRBV9	TRBD2	TRBJ2-3	17	CASSVGTSGGITDTQYF	TGTGCCAGCAGCGTCGGGACTAGCGGGGGGATCACAGATACGCAGTATTTT
once	TRBV19	-	TRBJ2-3	15	CASSVLSQATDTQYF	TGTGCCAGTAGTGTCCTGTCCCAGGCGACAGATACGCAGTATTTT
-	TRBV5-8	-	TRBJ1-1	13	CASSLDSSTEAFF	TGTGCCAGCAGCTTGGACAGCAGCACTGAAGCTTTCTTT
-	TRBV5-6	-	TRBJ1-5	15	CASSLGVAGNQPQHF	TGTGCCAGCAGCTTGGGGGTGGCGGGCAATCAGCCCCAGCATTTT
-	TRBV6-1	-	TRBJ2-6	18	CASSEGQILYSGANVLTF	TGTGCCAGCAGTGAAGGACAGATACTTTACTCTGGGGCCAACGTCCTGACTTTC
-	TRBV6-6	TRBD1	TRBJ1-2	11	CASGQEYGYTF	TGTGCCAGCGGACAGGAATATGGCTACACCTTC
-	TRBV18	-	TRBJ1-2	13	CASSPDKRYGYTF	TGTGCCAGCTCACCCGACAAACGTTATGGCTACACCTTC